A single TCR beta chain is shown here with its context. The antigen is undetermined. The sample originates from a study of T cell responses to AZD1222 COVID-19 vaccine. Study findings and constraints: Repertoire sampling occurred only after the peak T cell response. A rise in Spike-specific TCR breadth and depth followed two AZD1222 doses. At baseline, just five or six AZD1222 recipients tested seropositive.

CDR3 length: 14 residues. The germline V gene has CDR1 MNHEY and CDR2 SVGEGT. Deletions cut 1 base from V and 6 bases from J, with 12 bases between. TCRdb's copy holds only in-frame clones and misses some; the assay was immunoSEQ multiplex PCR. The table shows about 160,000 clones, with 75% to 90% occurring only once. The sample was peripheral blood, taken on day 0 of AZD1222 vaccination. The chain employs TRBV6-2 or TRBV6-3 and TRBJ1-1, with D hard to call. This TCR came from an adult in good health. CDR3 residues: CASSYYRDMAEAFF. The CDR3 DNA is TGTGCCAGCAGTTACTATCGGGATATGGCTGAAGCTTTCTTT.